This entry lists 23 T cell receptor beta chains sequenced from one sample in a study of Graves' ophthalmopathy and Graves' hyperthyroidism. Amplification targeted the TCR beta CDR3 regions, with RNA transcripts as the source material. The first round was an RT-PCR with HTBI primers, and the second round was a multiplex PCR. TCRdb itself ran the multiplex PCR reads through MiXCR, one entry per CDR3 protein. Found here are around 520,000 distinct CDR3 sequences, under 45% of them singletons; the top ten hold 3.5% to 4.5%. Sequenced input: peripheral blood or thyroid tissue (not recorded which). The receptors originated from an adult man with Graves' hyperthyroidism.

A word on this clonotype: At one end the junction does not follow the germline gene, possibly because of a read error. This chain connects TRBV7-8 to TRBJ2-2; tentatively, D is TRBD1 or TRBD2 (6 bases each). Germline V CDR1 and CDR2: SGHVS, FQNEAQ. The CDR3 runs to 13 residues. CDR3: CASSLRGAGELLF. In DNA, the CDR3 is TGTGCCAGCAGCTTAAGGGGGGCCGGGGAGCTGCTTTTT.

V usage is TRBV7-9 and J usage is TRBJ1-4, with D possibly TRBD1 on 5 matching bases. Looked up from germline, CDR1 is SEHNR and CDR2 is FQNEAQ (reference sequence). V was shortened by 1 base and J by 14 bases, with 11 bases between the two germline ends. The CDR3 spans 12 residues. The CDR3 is CASSLVAGILFF. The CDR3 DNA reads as TGTGCCAGCAGCTTAGTAGCAGGGATTCTGTTTTTT. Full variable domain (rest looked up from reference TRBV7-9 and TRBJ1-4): DTGVSQNPRHKITKRGQNVTFRCDPISEHNRLYWYRQTLGQGPEFLTYFQNEAQLEKSRLLSDRFSAERPKGSFSTLEIQRTEQGDSAMYLCASSLVAGILFFGSGTQLSVL.

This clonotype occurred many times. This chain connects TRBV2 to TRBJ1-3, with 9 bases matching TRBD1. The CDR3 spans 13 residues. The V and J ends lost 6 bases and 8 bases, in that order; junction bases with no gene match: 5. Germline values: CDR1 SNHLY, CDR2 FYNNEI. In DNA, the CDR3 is TGTGCCAGCAGAGAGGGACAGGGAGACACCATATATTTT. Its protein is CASREGQGDTIYF. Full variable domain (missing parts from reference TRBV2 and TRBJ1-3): EPEVTQTPSHQVTQMGQEVILRCVPISNHLYFYWYRQILGQKVEFLVSFYNNEISEKSEIFDDQFSVERPDGSNFTLKIRSTKLEDSAMYFCASREGQGDTIYFGEGSWLTVV.

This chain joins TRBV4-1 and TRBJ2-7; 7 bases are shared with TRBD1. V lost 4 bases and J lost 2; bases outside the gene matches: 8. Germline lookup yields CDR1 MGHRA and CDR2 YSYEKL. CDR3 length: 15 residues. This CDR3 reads CASSLLPGTAYEQYF. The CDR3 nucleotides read TGCGCCAGCAGCCTACTACCCGGGACAGCCTACGAGCAGTACTTC.

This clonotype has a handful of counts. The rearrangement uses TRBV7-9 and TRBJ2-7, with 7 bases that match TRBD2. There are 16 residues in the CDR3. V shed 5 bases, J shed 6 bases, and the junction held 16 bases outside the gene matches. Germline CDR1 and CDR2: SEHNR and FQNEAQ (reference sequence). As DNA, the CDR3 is TGTGCCAGCAGCCCACGGGGCGGGAGAAACGTCCGCGAGCAGTACTTC. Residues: CASSPRGGRNVREQYF.

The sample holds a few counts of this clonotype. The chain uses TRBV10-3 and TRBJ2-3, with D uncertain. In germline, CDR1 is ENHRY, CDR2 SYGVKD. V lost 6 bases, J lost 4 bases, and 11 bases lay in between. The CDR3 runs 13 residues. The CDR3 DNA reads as TGTGCCATCAGCCCCGATCCGGCAGATACGCAGTATTTT. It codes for CAISPDPADTQYF.

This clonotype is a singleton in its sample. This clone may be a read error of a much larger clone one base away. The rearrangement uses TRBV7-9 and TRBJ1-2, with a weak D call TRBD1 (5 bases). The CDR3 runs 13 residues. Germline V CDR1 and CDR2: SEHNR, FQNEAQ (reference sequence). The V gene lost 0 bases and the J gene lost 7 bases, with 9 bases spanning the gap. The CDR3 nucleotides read TGTGCCAGCAGCTTAGCACAGGCTCGTGGCTACACCTTC. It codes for CASSLAQARGYTF.

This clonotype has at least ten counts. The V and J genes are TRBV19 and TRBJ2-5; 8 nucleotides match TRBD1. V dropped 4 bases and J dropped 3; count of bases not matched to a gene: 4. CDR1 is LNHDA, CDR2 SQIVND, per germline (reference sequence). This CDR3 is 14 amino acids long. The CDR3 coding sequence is TGTGCCAGTAGTACAGGACAGGGTAAAGAGACCCAGTACTTC. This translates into CASSTGQGKETQYF.

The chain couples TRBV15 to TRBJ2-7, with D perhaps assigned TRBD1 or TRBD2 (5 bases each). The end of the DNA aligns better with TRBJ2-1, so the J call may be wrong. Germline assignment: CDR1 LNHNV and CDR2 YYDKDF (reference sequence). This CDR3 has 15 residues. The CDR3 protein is CATSRERTGTHEQFF. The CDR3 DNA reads TGTGCCACCAGCAGAGAGAGGACCGGGACCCATGAGCAGTTCTTC.

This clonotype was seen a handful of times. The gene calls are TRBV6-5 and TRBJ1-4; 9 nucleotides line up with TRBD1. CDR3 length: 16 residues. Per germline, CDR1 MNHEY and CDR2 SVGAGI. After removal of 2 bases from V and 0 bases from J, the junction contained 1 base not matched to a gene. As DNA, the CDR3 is TGTGCCAGCAGTTACGACAGGGGGGCAACTAATGAAAAACTGTTTTTT. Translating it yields CASSYDRGATNEKLFF.

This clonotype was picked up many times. In DNA form, the CDR3 reads TGTGCCAGCAGCCCGGACAGGGACGGCTACACCTTC. Its protein product is CASSPDRDGYTF. The chain employs TRBV9 and TRBJ1-2; TRBD1 aligns across 8 bases. V lost 4 bases and J lost 8; bases outside the gene matches: 4. The CDR3 totals 12 residues. Germline CDR1 reads SGDLS; CDR2 reads YYNGEE.

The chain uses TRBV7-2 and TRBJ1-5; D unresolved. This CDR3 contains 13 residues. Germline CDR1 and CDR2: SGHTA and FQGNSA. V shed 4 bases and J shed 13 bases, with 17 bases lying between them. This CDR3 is CASSSQAGDTQHF. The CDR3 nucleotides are TGTGCCAGCAGCTCCCAGGCGGGAGATACGCAGCATTTT.

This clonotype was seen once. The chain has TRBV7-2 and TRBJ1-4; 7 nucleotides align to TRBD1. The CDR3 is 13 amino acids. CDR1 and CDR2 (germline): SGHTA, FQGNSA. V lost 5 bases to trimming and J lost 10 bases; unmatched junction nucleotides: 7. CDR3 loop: CASSPDRVGKLFF. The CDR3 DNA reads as TGTGCCAGCAGCCCCGACAGGGTGGGAAAACTGTTTTTT.

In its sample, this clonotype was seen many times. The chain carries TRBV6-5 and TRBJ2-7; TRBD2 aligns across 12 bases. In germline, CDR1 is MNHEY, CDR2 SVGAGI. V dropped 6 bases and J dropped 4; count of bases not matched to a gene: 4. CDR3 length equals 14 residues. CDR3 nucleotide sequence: TGTGCCAGCAGCCCCGGGACTAGCGGGTACGAGCAGTACTTC. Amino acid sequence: CASSPGTSGYEQYF.

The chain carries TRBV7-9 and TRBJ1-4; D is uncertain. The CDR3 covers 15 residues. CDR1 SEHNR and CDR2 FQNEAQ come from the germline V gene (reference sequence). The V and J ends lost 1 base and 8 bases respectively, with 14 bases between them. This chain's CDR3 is CASSLGSGGYEKLFF. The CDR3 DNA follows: TGTGCCAGCAGCTTAGGATCAGGCGGGTACGAAAAACTGTTTTTT.

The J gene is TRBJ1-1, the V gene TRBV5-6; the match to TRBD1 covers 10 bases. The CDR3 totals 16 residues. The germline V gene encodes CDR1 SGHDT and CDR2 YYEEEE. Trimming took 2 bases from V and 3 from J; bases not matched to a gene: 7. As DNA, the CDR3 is TGTGCCAGCAGCTTCATATGGGACAGGGGAGACACTGAAGCTTTCTTT. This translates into CASSFIWDRGDTEAFF.

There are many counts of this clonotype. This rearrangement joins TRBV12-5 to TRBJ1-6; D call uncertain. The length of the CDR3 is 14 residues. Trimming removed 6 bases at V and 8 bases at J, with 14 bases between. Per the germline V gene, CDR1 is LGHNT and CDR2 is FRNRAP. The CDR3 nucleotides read TGTGCTAGTGGGGATTCCTTAAGGGATTCACCCCTCCACTTT. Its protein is CASGDSLRDSPLHF.

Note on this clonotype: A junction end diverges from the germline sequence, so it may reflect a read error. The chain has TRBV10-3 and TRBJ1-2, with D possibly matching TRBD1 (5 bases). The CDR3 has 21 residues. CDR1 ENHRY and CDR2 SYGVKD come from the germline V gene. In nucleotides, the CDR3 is TGTGCCAGCAGTTACGCGTATCCAGCGGACGCGGGGACGCTTAGCAGCTATGGCTACACCTTC. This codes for CASSYAYPADAGTLSSYGYTF.

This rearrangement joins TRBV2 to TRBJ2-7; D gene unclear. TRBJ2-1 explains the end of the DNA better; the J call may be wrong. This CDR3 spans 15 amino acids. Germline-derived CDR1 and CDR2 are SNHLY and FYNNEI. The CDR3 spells CASSEVRTDYNEQFF. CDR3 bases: TGTGCCAGCAGTGAAGTGCGGACGGACTACAATGAGCAGTTCTTC.

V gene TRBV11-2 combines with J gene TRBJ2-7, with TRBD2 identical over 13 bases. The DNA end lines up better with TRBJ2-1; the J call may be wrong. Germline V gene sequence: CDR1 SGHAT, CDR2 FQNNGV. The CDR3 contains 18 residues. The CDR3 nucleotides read TGTGCCAGCAGCTTAGAACGGAGGACTAGCGGGAGTTGGCATGAGCAGTTCTTC. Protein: CASSLERRTSGSWHEQFF.

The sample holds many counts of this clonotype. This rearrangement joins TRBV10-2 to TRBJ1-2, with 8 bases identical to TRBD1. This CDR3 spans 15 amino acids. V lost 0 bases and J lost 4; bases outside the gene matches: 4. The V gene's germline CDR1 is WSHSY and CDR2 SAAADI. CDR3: CASSESPGGGYGYTF. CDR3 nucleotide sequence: TGCGCCAGCAGTGAGTCTCCAGGGGGCGGCTATGGCTACACCTTC.

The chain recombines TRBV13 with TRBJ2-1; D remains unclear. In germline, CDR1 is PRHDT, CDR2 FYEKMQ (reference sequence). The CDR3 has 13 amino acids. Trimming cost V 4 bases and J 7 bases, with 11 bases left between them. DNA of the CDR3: TGTGCCAGCAGCTCCGCTGTTGGGAATGAGCAGTTCTTC. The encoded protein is CASSSAVGNEQFF.

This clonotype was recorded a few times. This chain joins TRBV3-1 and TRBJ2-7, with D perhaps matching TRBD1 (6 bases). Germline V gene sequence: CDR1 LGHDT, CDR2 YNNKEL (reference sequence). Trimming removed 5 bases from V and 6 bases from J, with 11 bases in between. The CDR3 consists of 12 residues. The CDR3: CASSKARGEQYF. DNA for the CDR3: TGTGCCAGCAGCAAAGCCAGGGGCGAGCAGTACTTC.